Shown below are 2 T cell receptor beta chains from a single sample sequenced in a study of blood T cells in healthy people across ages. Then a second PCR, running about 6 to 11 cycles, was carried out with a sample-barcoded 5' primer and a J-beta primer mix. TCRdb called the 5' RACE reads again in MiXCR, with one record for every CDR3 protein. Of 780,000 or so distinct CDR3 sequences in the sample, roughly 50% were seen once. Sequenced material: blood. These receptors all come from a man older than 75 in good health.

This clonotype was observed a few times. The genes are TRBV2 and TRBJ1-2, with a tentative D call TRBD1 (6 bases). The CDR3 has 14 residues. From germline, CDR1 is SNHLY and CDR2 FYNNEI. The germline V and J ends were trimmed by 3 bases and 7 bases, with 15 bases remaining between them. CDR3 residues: CASSDQQGSFGYTF. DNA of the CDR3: TGTGCCAGCAGTGATCAACAGGGTTCATTTGGCTACACCTTC. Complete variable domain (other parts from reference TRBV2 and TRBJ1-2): EPEVTQTPSHQVTQMGQEVILRCVPISNHLYFYWYRQILGQKVEFLVSFYNNEISEKSEIFDDQFSVERPDGSNFTLKIRSTKLEDSAMYFCASSDQQGSFGYTFGSGTRLTVV.

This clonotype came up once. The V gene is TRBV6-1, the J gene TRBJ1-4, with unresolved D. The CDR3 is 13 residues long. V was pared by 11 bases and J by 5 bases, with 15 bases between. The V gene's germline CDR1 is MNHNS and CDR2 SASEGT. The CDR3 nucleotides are TGTGCCGCGTGCCGAAACGAGAATGAAAAACTGTTTTTT. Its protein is CAACRNENEKLFF.